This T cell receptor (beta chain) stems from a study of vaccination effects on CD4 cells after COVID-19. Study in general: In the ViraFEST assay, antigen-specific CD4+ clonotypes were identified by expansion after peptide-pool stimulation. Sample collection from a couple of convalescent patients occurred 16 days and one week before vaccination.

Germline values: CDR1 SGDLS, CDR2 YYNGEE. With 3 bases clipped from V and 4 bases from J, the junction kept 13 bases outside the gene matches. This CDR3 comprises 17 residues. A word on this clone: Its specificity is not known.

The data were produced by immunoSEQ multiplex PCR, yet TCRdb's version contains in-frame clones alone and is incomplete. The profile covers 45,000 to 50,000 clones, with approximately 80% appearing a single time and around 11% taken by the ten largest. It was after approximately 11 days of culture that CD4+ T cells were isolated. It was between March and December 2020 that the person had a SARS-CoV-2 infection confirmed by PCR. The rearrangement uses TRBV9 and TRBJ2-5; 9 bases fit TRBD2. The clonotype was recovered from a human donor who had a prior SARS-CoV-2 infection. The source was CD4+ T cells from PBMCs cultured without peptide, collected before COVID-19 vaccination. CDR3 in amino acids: CASSGGAIAGAGETQYF. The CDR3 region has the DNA TGTGCCAGCAGCGGCGGAGCCATAGCGGGGGCTGGAGAGACCCAGTACTTC.